This entry lists 20 T cell receptor beta chains sequenced from one sample in a study of molecular identifiers for immune sequencing clone quantification. MiXCR was run by TCRdb on the PCR reads, yielding one entry per CDR3 protein. The sample includes about 640,000 distinct CDR3 sequences, just under 20% of them seen just once. The sequenced sample was naive CD8+ T cells from blood, with Jurkat cell RNA spiked in. Subset specified: FACS-sorted CD8+CD4-CCR7+CD45RA+ naive T cells. These receptors were taken from a human donor in good health. Some libraries in this study had Jurkat cell RNA spiked in.

This clonotype was observed many times. The rearrangement uses TRBV29-1 and TRBJ1-1, with D unclear. The germline V and J ends were trimmed by 2 bases and 1 base, with 11 bases remaining between them. The CDR3 has 14 residues. In germline, CDR1 is SQVTM, CDR2 ANQGSEA. The CDR3 sequence: CSVESGIKNTEAFF. In DNA, the CDR3 is TGCAGCGTTGAATCGGGGATCAAGAACACTGAAGCTTTCTTT. The entire variable domain, with the rest obtained from reference TRBV29-1 and TRBJ1-1, is as follows: SAVISQKPSRDICQRGTSLTIQCQVDSQVTMMFWYRQQPGQSLTLIATANQGSEATYESGFVIDKFPISRPNLTFSTLTVSNMSPEDSSIYLCSVESGIKNTEAFFGQGTRLTVV.

In its sample, this clonotype was seen many times. The chain uses TRBV7-2 and TRBJ2-1; possible D gene TRBD2, 5 bases. V was pared by 0 bases and J by 7 bases, with 10 bases between. This CDR3 is 14 amino acids long. Per the germline V gene, CDR1 is SGHTA and CDR2 is FQGNSA. The CDR3 nucleotides read TGTGCCAGCAGCTTAGCCCGGCGCGGGAATGAGCAGTTCTTC. It specifies CASSLARRGNEQFF.

This clonotype was counted many times. V is TRBV6-1 and J is TRBJ2-3; 9 bases agree with TRBD2. The CDR3 covers 17 residues. Germline trimming cut 1 base from V and 0 bases from J; bases unmatched to any gene: 5. Germline V gives CDR1 MNHNS, CDR2 SASEGT. The CDR3 DNA follows: TGTGCCAGCAGTGAAGACCTAGCGGGGACAAGCACAGATACGCAGTATTTT. This translates into CASSEDLAGTSTDTQYF.

The rearrangement uses TRBV4-1 and TRBJ2-1; D is perhaps TRBD1 (5 bases). CDR1 is MGHRA, CDR2 YSYEKL, per germline. The CDR3 contains 20 residues. V gave up 0 bases and J gave up 0 bases, with 21 bases separating them. The CDR3 reads CASSQEVVGLYDSSYNEQFF. The CDR3 DNA reads TGCGCCAGCAGCCAAGAAGTGGTCGGGCTTTACGACAGCTCCTACAATGAGCAGTTCTTC.

This clonotype was seen repeatedly, ten times or more. The V gene is TRBV4-3, the J gene TRBJ2-7; possible D gene TRBD1, 5 bases. Trimming shortened V by 0 bases and J by 3 bases, and 9 bases separated the two germline ends. This CDR3 spans 14 amino acids. In germline, CDR1 is LGHNA, CDR2 YSLEER. CDR3 sequence reads: CASSQEVRDYEQYF. DNA for the CDR3: TGCGCCAGCAGCCAAGAGGTCAGGGACTACGAGCAGTACTTC.

This clonotype has more than one count but fewer than ten. This chain links TRBV27 with TRBJ1-2; tentative D call: TRBD1 (5 bases). Trimming shortened V by 6 bases and J by 4 bases, and 12 bases separated the two germline ends. The germline V gene has CDR1 MNHEY and CDR2 SMNVEV (reference sequence). CDR3 length: 13 amino acids. CDR3 sequence (DNA): TGTGCCAGCAGCCCGCAGGGCGTCTATGGCTACACCTTC. Amino acids: CASSPQGVYGYTF.

The table lists this clonotype with many counts. The chain joins TRBV27 to TRBJ1-5; D unclear. This CDR3 contains 14 residues. Germline V CDR1 and CDR2: MNHEY, SMNVEV (reference sequence). V shed 8 bases and J shed 0 bases, with 11 bases lying between them. In nucleotides, the CDR3 is TGTGCCAGCCGGACCGGTTATAGCAATCAGCCCCAGCATTTT. Its protein product is CASRTGYSNQPQHF.

This chain connects TRBV5-6 to TRBJ2-7, with 10 bases fitting TRBD1. This CDR3 region has 15 residues. Germline lookup yields CDR1 SGHDT and CDR2 YYEEEE. With 0 bases clipped from V and 5 bases from J, the junction kept 5 bases outside the gene matches. CDR3 amino acids: CASSLVRDRGNEQYF. DNA for the CDR3: TGTGCCAGCAGCTTGGTCCGGGACAGGGGAAACGAGCAGTACTTC.

This clonotype was recorded many times. V usage is TRBV20-1 and J usage is TRBJ1-5; tentatively, D is TRBD1 (5 bases). The V and J ends lost 3 bases and 2 bases respectively, with 17 bases between them. The CDR3 is made up of 16 amino acids. Germline loops: CDR1 DFQATT, CDR2 SNEGSKA (reference sequence). The DNA for the CDR3 is TGCAGTGCTAGTGACGGGGCAGCAGCTGGCAATCAGCCCCAGCATTTT. Protein sequence: CSASDGAAAGNQPQHF.

This clonotype was counted many times. The chain uses TRBV29-1 and TRBJ1-1, with D uncertain. The germline gives CDR1 SQVTM, CDR2 ANQGSEA. V lost 7 bases to trimming and J lost 4 bases, with 7 bases between them. This CDR3 has 10 residues. The CDR3 DNA reads as TGCAGCGCGGTGGGCACTGAAGCTTTCTTT. This encodes CSAVGTEAFF.

V usage is TRBV28 and J usage is TRBJ1-1; 9 bases agree with TRBD1. The CDR3 consists of 14 residues. V dropped 5 bases and J dropped 7; count of bases not matched to a gene: 8. The germline gives CDR1 MDHEN, CDR2 SYDVKM. The DNA for the CDR3 is TGTGCCAGCAGTACCTCCTGGACAGGGGTTGAAGCTTTCTTT. Its translation: CASSTSWTGVEAFF.

This clonotype was counted at least ten times. This rearrangement joins TRBV27 to TRBJ1-1, with D uncertain. This CDR3 has 13 residues. The germline CDR1 and CDR2 sequences are MNHEY and SMNVEV (reference sequence). The V end lost 6 bases, the J end lost 1 base, and 9 bases lay between the germline ends. CDR3 sequence: CASSLTTNTEAFF. CDR3 bases: TGTGCCAGCAGCTTAACGACGAACACTGAAGCTTTCTTT.

The rearrangement links TRBV19 to TRBJ1-5; 10 positions agree with TRBD1. Germline-derived CDR1 and CDR2 are LNHDA and SQIVND (reference sequence). Losses at the gene ends were 1 base for V and 5 bases for J; bases not matched to a gene: 2. The CDR3 length is 15 residues. Written as DNA, the CDR3 is TGTGCCAGTAGTATAGGGGGACAGGGGCATCAGCCCCAGCATTTT. Its protein product is CASSIGGQGHQPQHF.

This clonotype came up a few times. The rearrangement joins TRBV7-9 to TRBJ1-1; TRBD1 might be the D (6 bases). Trimming cost V 3 bases and J 3 bases, with 17 bases left between them. This CDR3 region has 16 residues. From germline, CDR1 is SEHNR and CDR2 FQNEAQ (reference sequence). The CDR3 is CASSFPSQGFDTEAFF. The CDR3 DNA reads TGTGCCAGCAGCTTTCCATCTCAGGGGTTTGACACTGAAGCTTTCTTT.

A few counts support this clonotype. V is TRBV28 and J is TRBJ1-1; the D is unclear. CDR1 is MDHEN, CDR2 SYDVKM, per germline. Trimming shortened V by 3 bases and J by 3 bases, and 17 bases separated the two germline ends. The CDR3 consists of 16 residues. CDR3 DNA sequence: TGTGCCAGCAGTTTCTACTCCGATACGGGGTACACTGAAGCTTTCTTT. Translated: CASSFYSDTGYTEAFF.

This clonotype was observed many times. The chain has TRBV4-3 and TRBJ2-7; 11 positions match TRBD2. V was clipped by 1 base and J by 4 bases; unmatched bases: 3. The CDR3 is 15 amino acids. The V gene's germline CDR1 is LGHNA and CDR2 YSLEER. In nucleotides, the CDR3 is TGCGCCAGCAGCCAAGCGCTAGCGGGGGGATACGAGCAGTACTTC. It is translated as CASSQALAGGYEQYF.

Notes on this clonotype: At one boundary the junction diverges from the germline segment, which might be a read error. V is TRBV5-4 and J is TRBJ2-5; TRBD1 matches 7 bases. Germline V CDR1 and CDR2: SGHNT, YYREEE (reference sequence). This CDR3 has 13 residues. In DNA form, the CDR3 reads TGTGCCGGCAGCGACAGGGACCGAGAGACCCAGTACTTC. It specifies CAGSDRDRETQYF.

Ten or more counts support this clonotype. The chain employs TRBV28 and TRBJ1-1; D call uncertain. From germline, CDR1 is MDHEN and CDR2 SYDVKM. V gave up 1 base and J gave up 4 bases, with 10 bases separating them. The length of the CDR3 is 14 residues. CDR3 nucleotides: TGTGCCAGCAGTTTATCGGGGTTGGGCACTGAAGCTTTCTTT. This gives the protein CASSLSGLGTEAFF. Based on the CDR3 plus reference TRBV28 and TRBJ1-1, the full variable domain is DVKVTQSSRYLVKRTGEKVFLECVQDMDHENMFWYRQDPGLGLRLIYFSYDVKMKEKGDIPEGYSVSREKKERFSLILESASTNQTSMYLCASSLSGLGTEAFFGQGTRLTVV.

For this clonotype: A read error may explain this, as a much larger clone is one base away. The rearrangement links TRBV7-9 to TRBJ2-5, with D possibly TRBD2 on 5 matching bases. CDR3 length equals 13 residues. Trimming took 11 bases from V and 1 from J, leaving 14 bases between them. Germline loops: CDR1 SEHNR, CDR2 FQNEAQ (reference sequence). CDR3 in DNA: TGTGCCGGCGGGTCGACGGTCCAAGAGACCCAGTACTTC. It is translated as CAGGSTVQETQYF. The whole variable domain, remainder taken from reference TRBV7-9 and TRBJ2-5, is DTGVSQNPRHKITKRGQNVTFRCDPISEHNRLYWYRQTLGQGPEFLTYFQNEAQLEKSRLLSDRFSAERPKGSFSTLEIQRTEQGDSAMYLCAGGSTVQETQYFGPGTRLLVL.

This clonotype showed up many times. The gene calls are TRBV9 and TRBJ1-1; D ambiguous. Per the germline V gene, CDR1 is SGDLS and CDR2 is YYNGEE. The CDR3 sequence is 14 residues long. V shed 3 bases and J shed 0 bases, with 9 bases lying between them. Here the CDR3 DNA reads TGTGCCAGCAGCGCAGAGGGATTGAACACTGAAGCTTTCTTT. Translating it yields CASSAEGLNTEAFF.